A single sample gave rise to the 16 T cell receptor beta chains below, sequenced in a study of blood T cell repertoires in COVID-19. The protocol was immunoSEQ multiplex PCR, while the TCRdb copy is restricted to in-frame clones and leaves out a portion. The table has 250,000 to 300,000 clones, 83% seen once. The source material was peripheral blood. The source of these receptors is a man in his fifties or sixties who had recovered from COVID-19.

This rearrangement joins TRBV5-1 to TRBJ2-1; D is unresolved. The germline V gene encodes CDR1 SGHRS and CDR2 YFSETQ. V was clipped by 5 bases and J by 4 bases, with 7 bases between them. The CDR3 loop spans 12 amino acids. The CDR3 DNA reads TGCGCCAGCAGTAACGGTTACAATGAGCAGTTCTTC. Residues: CASSNGYNEQFF.

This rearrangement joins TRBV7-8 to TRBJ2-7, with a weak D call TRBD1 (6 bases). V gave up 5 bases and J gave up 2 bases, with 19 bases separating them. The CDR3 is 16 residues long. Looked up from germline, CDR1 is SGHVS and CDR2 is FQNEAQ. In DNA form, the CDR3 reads TGTGCCAGCAGCCCCCGTCAGGCAGGGGCTACCTACGAGCAGTACTTC. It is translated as CASSPRQAGATYEQYF.

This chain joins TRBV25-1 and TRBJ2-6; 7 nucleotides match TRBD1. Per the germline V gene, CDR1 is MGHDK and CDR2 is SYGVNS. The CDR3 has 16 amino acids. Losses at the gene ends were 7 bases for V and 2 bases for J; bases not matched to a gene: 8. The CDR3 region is CASNPGQRPGANVLTF. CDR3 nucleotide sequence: TGTGCCAGCAACCCGGGACAGAGACCTGGGGCCAACGTCCTGACTTTC.

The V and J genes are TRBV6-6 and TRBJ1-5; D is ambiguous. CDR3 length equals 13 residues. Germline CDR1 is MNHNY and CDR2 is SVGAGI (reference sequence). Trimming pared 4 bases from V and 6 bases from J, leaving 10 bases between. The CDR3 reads CASSSIEGQPQHF. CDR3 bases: TGTGCCAGCAGTTCCATAGAGGGTCAGCCCCAGCATTTT.

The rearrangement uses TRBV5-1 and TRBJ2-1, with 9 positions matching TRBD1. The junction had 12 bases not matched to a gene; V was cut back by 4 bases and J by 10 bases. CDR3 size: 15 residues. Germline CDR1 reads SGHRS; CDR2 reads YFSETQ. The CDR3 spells CASSPQGADQGEQFF. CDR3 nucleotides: TGCGCCAGCAGCCCACAGGGGGCGGACCAGGGGGAGCAGTTCTTC. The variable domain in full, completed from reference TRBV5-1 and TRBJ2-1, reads KAGVTQTPRYLIKTRGQQVTLSCSPISGHRSVSWYQQTPGQGLQFLFEYFSETQRNKGNFPGRFSGRQFSNSRSEMNVSTLELGDSALYLCASSPQGADQGEQFFGPGTRLTVL.

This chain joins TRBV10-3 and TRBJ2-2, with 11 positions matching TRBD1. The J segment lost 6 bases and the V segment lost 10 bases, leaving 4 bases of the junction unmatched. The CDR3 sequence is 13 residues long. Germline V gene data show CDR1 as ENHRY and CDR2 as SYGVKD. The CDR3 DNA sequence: TGTGCCAACGGACAGGGGGCTTCCGGGGAGCTGTTTTTT. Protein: CANGQGASGELFF.

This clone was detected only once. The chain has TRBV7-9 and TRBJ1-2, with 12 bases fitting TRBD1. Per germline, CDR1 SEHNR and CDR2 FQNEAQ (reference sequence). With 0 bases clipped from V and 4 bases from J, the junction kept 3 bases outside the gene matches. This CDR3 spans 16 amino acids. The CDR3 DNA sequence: TGTGCCAGCAGCTTAGCGGGACAGGGGGCGATCTATGGCTACACCTTC. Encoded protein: CASSLAGQGAIYGYTF. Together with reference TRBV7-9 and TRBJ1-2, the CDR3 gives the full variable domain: DTGVSQNPRHKITKRGQNVTFRCDPISEHNRLYWYRQTLGQGPEFLTYFQNEAQLEKSRLLSDRFSAERPKGSFSTLEIQRTEQGDSAMYLCASSLAGQGAIYGYTFGSGTRLTVV.

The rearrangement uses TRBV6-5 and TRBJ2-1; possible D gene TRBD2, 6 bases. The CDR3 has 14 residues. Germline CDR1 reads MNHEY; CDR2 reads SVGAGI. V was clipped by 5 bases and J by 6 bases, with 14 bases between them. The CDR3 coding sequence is TGTGCCAGCAGTCCCGGGACTCGGGGCAATGAGCAGTTCTTC. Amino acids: CASSPGTRGNEQFF.

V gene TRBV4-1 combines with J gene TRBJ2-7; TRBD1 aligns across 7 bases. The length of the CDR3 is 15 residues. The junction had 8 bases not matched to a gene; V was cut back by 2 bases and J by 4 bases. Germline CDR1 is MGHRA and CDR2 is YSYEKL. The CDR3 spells CASSQSPGQQYEQYF. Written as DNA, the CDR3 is TGCGCCAGCAGCCAATCGCCGGGACAGCAATACGAGCAGTACTTC.

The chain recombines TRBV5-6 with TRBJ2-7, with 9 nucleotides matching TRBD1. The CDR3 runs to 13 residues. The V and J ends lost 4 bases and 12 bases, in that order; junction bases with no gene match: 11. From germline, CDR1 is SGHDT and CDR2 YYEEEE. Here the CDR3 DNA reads TGTGCCAGCAGCCCGGGACAGGGTATTGTTTGGTACTTC. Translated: CASSPGQGIVWYF. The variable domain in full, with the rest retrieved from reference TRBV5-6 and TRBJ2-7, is DAGVTQSPTHLIKTRGQQVTLRCSPKSGHDTVSWYQQALGQGPQFIFQYYEEEERQRGNFPDRFSGHQFPNYSSELNVNALLLGDSALYLCASSPGQGIVWYFGPGTRLTVT.

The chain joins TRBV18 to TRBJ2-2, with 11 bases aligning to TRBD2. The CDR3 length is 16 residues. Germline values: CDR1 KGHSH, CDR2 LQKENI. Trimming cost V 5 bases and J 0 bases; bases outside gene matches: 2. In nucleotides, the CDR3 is TGTGCCAGCTCAATGACTAGCGGGGCGAACACCGGGGAGCTGTTTTTT. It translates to CASSMTSGANTGELFF.

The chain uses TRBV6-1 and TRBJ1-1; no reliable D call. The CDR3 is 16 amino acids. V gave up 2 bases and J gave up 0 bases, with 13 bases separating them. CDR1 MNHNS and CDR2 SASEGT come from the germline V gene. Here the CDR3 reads CASSEPTPGLNTEAFF. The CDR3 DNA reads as TGTGCCAGCAGTGAACCGACGCCGGGTCTGAACACTGAAGCTTTCTTT.

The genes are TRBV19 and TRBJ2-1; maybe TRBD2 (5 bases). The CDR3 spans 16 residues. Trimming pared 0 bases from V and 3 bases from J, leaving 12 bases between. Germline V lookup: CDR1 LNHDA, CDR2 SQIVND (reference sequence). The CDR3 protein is CASSIDLSAVYNEQFF. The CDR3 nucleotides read TGTGCCAGTAGTATAGATCTATCAGCGGTCTACAATGAGCAGTTCTTC.

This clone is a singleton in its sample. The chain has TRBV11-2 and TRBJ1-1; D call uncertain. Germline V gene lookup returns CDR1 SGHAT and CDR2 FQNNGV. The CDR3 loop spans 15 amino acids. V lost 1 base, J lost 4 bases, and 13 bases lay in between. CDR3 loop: CASSLGISPGTEAFF. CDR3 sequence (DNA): TGTGCCAGCAGCTTAGGAATCAGCCCGGGCACTGAAGCTTTCTTT.

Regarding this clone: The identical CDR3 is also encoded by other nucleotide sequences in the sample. The chain's CDR3 is CASSPRLNTEAFF. The CDR3 coding sequence is TGTGCCAGCAGCCCGAGGCTAAATACTGAAGCTTTCTTT. V is TRBV7-8 and J is TRBJ1-1; D gene unclear. Per the germline V gene, CDR1 is SGHVS and CDR2 is FQNEAQ. V lost 5 bases and J 5 bases, leaving 12 bases between the germline ends. This CDR3 contains 13 residues.

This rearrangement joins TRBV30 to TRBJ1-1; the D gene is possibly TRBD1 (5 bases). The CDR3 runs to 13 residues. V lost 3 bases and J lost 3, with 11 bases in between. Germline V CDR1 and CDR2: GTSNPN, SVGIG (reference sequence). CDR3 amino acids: CAWRGQIYTEAFF. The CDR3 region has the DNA TGTGCCTGGAGGGGGCAAATCTACACTGAAGCTTTCTTT.